This record looks at one TCR beta chain sequence and its context. What it binds is unknown. Generated by immunoSEQ multiplex PCR, the TCRdb table keeps only in-frame clones and is missing some. The sample records approximately 77,000 clones, over 85% being singletons. This sample stems from a study of OX40 agonist ivuxolimab in advanced cancers. Study in general: Every patient in dose escalation had hepatocellular carcinoma, melanoma, renal cell or head and neck cancer. The mean age was roughly 60 years, ranging from roughly 23 to 79, with roughly four fifths of participants male. Regarding the study as a whole: Circulating CD4+ and CD8+ T cells showed clonal expansion by week 6 at 0.1 to 3.0 mg/kg.

Systemic immunosuppression or autoimmune disease history was grounds to exclude patients. The CDR3 spans 11 residues. V lost 5 bases, J lost 2 bases, and 6 bases lay in between. CDR1 SQVTM and CDR2 ANQGSEA come from the germline V gene. The chain carries TRBV29-1 and TRBJ1-2; D not resolved. The material was CD4+ or CD8+ T cells sorted from blood, obtained in a trial of the OX40 agonist ivuxolimab. The sequence came from an adult with an advanced solid tumor such as melanoma, head and neck, liver or kidney cancer. The CDR3 DNA sequence: TGCAGCGTTAGGTTCAACTATGGCTACACCTTC. This sequence encodes CSVRFNYGYTF.